This TCR beta chain came from a study of early T cells in non-severe SARS-CoV-2 infection. On the study more broadly: Sequencing targeted bulk RNA from unsorted whole blood, leaving chains unpaired. General observations from the study: Matching against VDJdb likely underestimated virus-specific expansions, favoring anti-spike CD8.

V was clipped by 6 bases and J by 7 bases, with 19 bases between them. This CDR3 contains 13 residues. Per the germline V gene, CDR1 is SQVTM and CDR2 is ANQGSEA. With regard to this clonotype: The antigen remains undetermined.

Unique molecular identifier tags were affixed to discrete cDNA molecules. TCRdb ran MiXCR on the 5' RACE reads and lists one entry per CDR3 protein. The table has more than 65,000 distinct CDR3 sequences, about 13% seen once; the top ten hold 4% to 6%. The receptor comes from an adult who was a healthcare worker with PCR-confirmed SARS-CoV-2 infection or an uninfected control (not recorded which). The sequencing sample was made of whole blood. This rearrangement joins TRBV29-1 to TRBJ2-7, with a possible D match to TRBD2 (7 bases). The CDR3: CSVNRGRGGEQYF. CDR3 DNA sequence: TGCAGCGTCAACCGGGGCAGGGGAGGGGAGCAGTACTTC.